This T cell receptor beta chain was sequenced in a study of T-cell memory formation after mild COVID-19. Study-level points and caveats: Clones that shrank (day 15 to 85) were balanced CD4/CD8, whereas later expanders leaned CD4+. CD4+ contracting clones were mainly CM and EM; CD8+ ones, EMRA.

This clonotype was observed a single time. Its antigen is currently unknown. No DNA is shown, since the ends of the CDR3 on it are uncertain; the CDR3 is the one TCRdb lists. It was 5'RACE with constant-segment primers that produced the TCR alpha and TCR beta cDNA libraries, which carried sample barcodes and UMIs. Each CDR3 protein gets one entry after TCRdb re-called the 5' RACE reads with MiXCR. The table records some 340,000 distinct CDR3 sequences, under 15% of them present only once. The CDR3 region is 15 residues in length, termini included. The chain combines TRBV23-1 with TRBJ2-2; the table names TRBD1, a call not compared with the DNA. TRBV23-1 is an ORF, and what it does is uncertain. Sample: PBMCs or a T cell subset sorted from them (not recorded which). The sequence came from a man younger than 35 who had mild COVID-19 (a few samples of this study predate the infection). Cell type and time point are not known. CDR3 amino acids: CASSPRGVPPGSCFF.